Detailed here is one T cell receptor (beta chain). Its specificity is unknown. These data come from a study of cytomegalovirus exposure and HLA in healthy donors. General study findings and limits: Rarity held for most TCR sequences, but there were some public TCRs that occurred in many donors.

The CDR3 contains 18 residues. Germline V gives CDR1 SGHRS, CDR2 YFSETQ. The V segment lost 4 bases and the J segment 4 bases; nucleotides outside the gene matches: 14. Sequenced by immunoSEQ multiplex PCR; TCRdb stores in-frame clones only, minus some. The table lists about 270,000 clones, approximately 86% of them singletons. The receptor was derived from a woman under 30 in good health and CMV-seronegative. The chain is built from TRBV5-1 and TRBJ2-3, with 11 bases that match TRBD2. The sequenced sample consisted of PBMCs. CDR3 region: CASSTDLAGGSGPDTQYF. CDR3 in DNA: TGCGCCAGCAGCACGGATCTAGCGGGAGGTTCAGGGCCAGATACGCAGTATTTT.